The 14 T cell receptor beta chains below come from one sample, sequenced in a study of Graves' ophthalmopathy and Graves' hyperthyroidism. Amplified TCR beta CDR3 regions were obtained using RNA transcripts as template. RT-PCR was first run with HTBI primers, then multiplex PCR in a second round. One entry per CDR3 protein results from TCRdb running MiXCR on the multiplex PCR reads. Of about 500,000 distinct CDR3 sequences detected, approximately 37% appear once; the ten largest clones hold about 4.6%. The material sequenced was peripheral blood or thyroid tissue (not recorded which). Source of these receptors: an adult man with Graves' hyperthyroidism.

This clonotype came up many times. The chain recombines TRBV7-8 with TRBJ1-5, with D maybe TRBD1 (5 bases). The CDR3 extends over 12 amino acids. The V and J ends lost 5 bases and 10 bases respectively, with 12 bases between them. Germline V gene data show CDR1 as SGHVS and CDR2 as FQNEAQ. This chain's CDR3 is CASSTRDSPQHF. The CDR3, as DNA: TGTGCCAGCAGCACCCGGGACTCACCCCAGCATTTT.

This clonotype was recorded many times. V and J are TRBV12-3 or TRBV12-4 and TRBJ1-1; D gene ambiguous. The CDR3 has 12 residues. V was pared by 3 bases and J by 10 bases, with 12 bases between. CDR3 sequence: CASSFAGRAAFF. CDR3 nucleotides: TGTGCCAGCAGTTTTGCTGGACGGGCAGCTTTCTTT.

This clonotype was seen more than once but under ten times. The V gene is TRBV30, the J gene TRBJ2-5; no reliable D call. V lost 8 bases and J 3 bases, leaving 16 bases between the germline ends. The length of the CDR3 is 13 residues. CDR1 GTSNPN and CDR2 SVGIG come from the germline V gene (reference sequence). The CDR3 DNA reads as TGTGCCGGGCTTTGGACGGAGAAAGAGACCCAGTACTTC. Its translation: CAGLWTEKETQYF.

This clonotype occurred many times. This CDR3 reads CASSFQGRHGELFF. The CDR3 DNA reads as TGTGCCAGCAGTTTCCAGGGAAGGCACGGGGAGCTGTTTTTT. The chain recombines TRBV12-3 or TRBV12-4 with TRBJ2-2, with TRBD1 as a possible D gene (5 bases). Trimming shortened V by 3 bases and J by 7 bases, and 12 bases separated the two germline ends. CDR3 size: 14 residues.

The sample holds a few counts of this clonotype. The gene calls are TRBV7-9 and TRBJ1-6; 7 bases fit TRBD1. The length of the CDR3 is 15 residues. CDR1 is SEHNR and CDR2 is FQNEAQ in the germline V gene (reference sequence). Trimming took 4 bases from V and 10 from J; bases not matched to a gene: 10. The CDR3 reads CASSYGDRDRSPLHF. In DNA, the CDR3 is TGTGCCAGCAGCTATGGAGACAGGGACCGCTCACCCCTCCACTTT.

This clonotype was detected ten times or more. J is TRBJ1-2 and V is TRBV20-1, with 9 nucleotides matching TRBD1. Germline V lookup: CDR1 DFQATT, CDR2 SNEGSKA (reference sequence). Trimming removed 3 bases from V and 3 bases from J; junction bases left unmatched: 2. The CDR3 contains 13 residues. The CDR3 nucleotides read TGCAGTGCTAGTCGACAGGGGGACTATGGCTACACCTTC. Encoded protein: CSASRQGDYGYTF.

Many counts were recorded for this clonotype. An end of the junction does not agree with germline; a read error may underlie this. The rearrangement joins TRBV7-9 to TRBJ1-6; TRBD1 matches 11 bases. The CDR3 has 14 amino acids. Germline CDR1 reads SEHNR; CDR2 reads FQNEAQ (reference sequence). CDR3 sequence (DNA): TGCGCCAGCAGCTTCCGGGACAGGGGGTCACCCCTCCACTTT. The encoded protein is CASSFRDRGSPLHF. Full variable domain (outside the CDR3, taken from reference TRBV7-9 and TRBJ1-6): DTGVSQNPRHKITKRGQNVTFRCDPISEHNRLYWYRQTLGQGPEFLTYFQNEAQLEKSRLLSDRFSAERPKGSFSTLEIQRTEQGDSAMYLCASSFRDRGSPLHFGNGTRLTVT.

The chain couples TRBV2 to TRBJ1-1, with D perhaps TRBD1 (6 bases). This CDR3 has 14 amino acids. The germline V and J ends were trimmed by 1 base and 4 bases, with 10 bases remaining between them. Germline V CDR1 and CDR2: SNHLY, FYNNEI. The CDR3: CASSEGAGATEAFF. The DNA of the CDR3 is TGTGCCAGCAGTGAAGGGGCAGGGGCCACTGAAGCTTTCTTT.

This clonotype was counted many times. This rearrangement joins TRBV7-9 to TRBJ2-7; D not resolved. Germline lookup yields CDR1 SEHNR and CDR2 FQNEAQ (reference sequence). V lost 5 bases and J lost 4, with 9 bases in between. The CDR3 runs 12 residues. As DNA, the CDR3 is TGTGCCAGCAGCCTCGAGGTATACGAGCAGTACTTC. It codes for CASSLEVYEQYF.

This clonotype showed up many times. Here the CDR3 reads CASSAARGATYQETQYF. CDR3 coding DNA: TGTGCCAGCAGCGCGGCACGGGGGGCCACGTACCAAGAGACCCAGTACTTC. This chain uses TRBV7-9 with TRBJ2-5; possibly TRBD2 for D (7 bases). Trimming shortened V by 5 bases and J by 0 bases, and 19 bases separated the two germline ends. CDR3 size: 17 residues. Germline V gives CDR1 SEHNR, CDR2 FQNEAQ (reference sequence). Drawing the rest from reference TRBV7-9 and TRBJ2-5, the complete variable domain is DTGVSQNPRHKITKRGQNVTFRCDPISEHNRLYWYRQTLGQGPEFLTYFQNEAQLEKSRLLSDRFSAERPKGSFSTLEIQRTEQGDSAMYLCASSAARGATYQETQYFGPGTRLLVL.

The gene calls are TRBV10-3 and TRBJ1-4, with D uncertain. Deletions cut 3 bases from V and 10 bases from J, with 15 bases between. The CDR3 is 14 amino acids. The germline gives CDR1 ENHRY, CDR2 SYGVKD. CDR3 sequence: CAISDYGLAGKLFF. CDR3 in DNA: TGTGCCATCAGTGACTACGGACTAGCGGGAAAACTGTTTTTT.

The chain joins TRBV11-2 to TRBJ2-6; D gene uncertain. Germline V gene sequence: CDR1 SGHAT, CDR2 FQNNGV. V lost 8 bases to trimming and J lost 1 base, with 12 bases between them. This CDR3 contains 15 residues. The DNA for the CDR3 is TGTGCCAGCTCGCCCAACAAGTCTGGGGCCAACGTCCTGACTTTC. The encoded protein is CASSPNKSGANVLTF.

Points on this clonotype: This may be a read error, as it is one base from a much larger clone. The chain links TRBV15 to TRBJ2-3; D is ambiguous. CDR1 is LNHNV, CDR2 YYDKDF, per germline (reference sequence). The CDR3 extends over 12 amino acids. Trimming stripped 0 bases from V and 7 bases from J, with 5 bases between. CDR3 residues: CATSRDRNTQYF. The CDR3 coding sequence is TGTGCCACCAGCAGAGATCGCAATACGCAGTATTTT. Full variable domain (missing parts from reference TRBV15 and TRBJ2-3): DAMVIQNPRYQVTQFGKPVTLSCSQTLNHNVMYWYQQKSSQAPKLLFHYYDKDFNNEADTPDNFQSRRPNTSFCFLDIRSPGLGDTAMYLCATSRDRNTQYFGPGTRLTVL.

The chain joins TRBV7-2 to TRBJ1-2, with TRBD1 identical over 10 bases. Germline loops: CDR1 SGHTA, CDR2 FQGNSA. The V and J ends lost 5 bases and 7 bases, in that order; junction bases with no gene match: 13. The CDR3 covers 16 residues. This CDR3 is CASSQDATGGAVGYTF. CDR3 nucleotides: TGTGCCAGCAGCCAAGACGCGACAGGGGGCGCGGTTGGCTACACCTTC.